The clone carrying this T cell receptor beta chain showed up just a few times. Its target is not known. Germline trimming cut 5 bases from V and 1 base from J; bases unmatched to any gene: 2. Germline CDR1 reads MDHEN; CDR2 reads SYDVKM. This CDR3 comprises 14 residues. This specimen belongs to a study of beta chain features in type 1 diabetes. Regarding the study as a whole: A greater similarity of naive, central memory and Treg TCRB repertoires was seen among patients than among healthy donors.

TCRB transcripts that were expressed got sequenced, as all of the isolated RNA had been reverse transcribed. Method: immunoSEQ multiplex PCR; TCRdb's copy keeps in-frame clones and lacks some. The repertoire holds under 400,000 clones, with about 12% as singletons. Sequenced: naive CD4+ T cells from blood. The sequence was collected from a young man in good health. The J gene is TRBJ2-3, the V gene TRBV28, with 8 bases identical to TRBD1. In DNA, the CDR3 is TGTGCCAGCAGTGAACAGGGGGGCACAGATACGCAGTATTTT. Translating it yields CASSEQGGTDTQYF.